These 26 T cell receptor beta chains came from one sample sequenced in a study of T cell repertoires in MIS-A myocarditis. This table comes from immunoSEQ multiplex PCR, and its TCRdb copy is limited to in-frame clones, with some not included. The sample contains 10,000 to 12,000 clones, roughly 80% of which appear only once. Sequenced input: right ventricle heart tissue obtained at autopsy. The receptors derive from a man aged 18 to 29 with fulminant myocarditis from multisystem inflammatory syndrome in adults (MIS-A) after COVID-19.

V usage is TRBV13 and J usage is TRBJ1-3; D is unresolved. Germline CDR1 is PRHDT and CDR2 is FYEKMQ (reference sequence). V was cut by 5 bases and J by 1 base, with 9 bases left in between. The length of the CDR3 is 14 residues. The CDR3 spells CASSLGWSGNTIYF. The CDR3, as DNA: TGTGCCAGCAGCCTTGGGTGGTCTGGAAACACCATATATTTT.

With respect to this clone: One end of the junction fails to match germline, which may point to a read error. The chain is built from TRBV7-7 and TRBJ2-5; TRBD2 aligns across 10 bases. The CDR3 has 14 amino acids. Germline CDR1 is SSHAT and CDR2 is FNYEAQ (reference sequence). CDR3 residues: CASSLGAGGETQYF. DNA for the CDR3: TGTGCTAGCAGCTTAGGAGCGGGGGGGGAGACCCAGTACTTC.

V and J are TRBV11-2 and TRBJ2-4, with TRBD1 matching 9 bases. CDR3 length: 16 amino acids. V lost 5 bases to trimming and J lost 2 bases; unmatched junction nucleotides: 7. CDR1 SGHAT and CDR2 FQNNGV come from the germline V gene. Here the CDR3 reads CASSTGGTGSKNIQYF. The CDR3, as DNA: TGTGCCAGCAGCACCGGTGGGACAGGGTCCAAAAACATTCAGTACTTC.

The J gene is TRBJ1-2, the V gene TRBV10-3; D is perhaps TRBD1 (5 bases). V was trimmed by 3 bases and J by 7 bases, leaving 15 bases between them. The germline gives CDR1 ENHRY, CDR2 SYGVKD. The CDR3 runs to 14 residues. The chain's CDR3 is CAISEGPRTIGYTF. Written as DNA, the CDR3 is TGTGCCATCAGTGAAGGACCCCGGACAATTGGCTACACCTTC.

The chain uses TRBV2 and TRBJ1-5; D is ambiguous. CDR3 length: 14 residues. Germline CDR1 is SNHLY and CDR2 is FYNNEI. Trimming left V 4 bases short and J 4 bases short, with 11 bases between. CDR3 in DNA: TGTGCCAGCAGTGTAGAGCAAAATAATCAGCCCCAGCATTTT. It yields the protein CASSVEQNNQPQHF.

This clone was seen a single time. The chain links TRBV28 to TRBJ2-2, with D tentatively TRBD1 or TRBD2 (7 bases each). The CDR3 spans 15 residues. With 6 bases removed from V and 3 bases from J, the gap between germline ends came to 14 bases. Germline V lookup: CDR1 MDHEN, CDR2 SYDVKM. The CDR3 loop reads CASSGGTAYTGELFF. The DNA for the CDR3 is TGTGCCAGCAGCGGGGGGACAGCTTACACCGGGGAGCTGTTTTTT.

CDR3 coding DNA: TGTGCCAGCAGCTCCGGACAGGCCGTTGGAGCTTTCTTT. Encoded protein: CASSSGQAVGAFF. The gene calls are TRBV7-9 and TRBJ1-1; 7 nucleotides agree with TRBD1. Germline V gene lookup returns CDR1 SEHNR and CDR2 FQNEAQ (reference sequence). The ends lost 4 bases at V and 10 bases at J; junction bases unmatched: 9. There are 13 residues in the CDR3.

This rearrangement joins TRBV6-1 to TRBJ2-7; D uncertain. V shed 1 base and J shed 9 bases, with 7 bases lying between them. CDR1 is MNHNS, CDR2 SASEGT, per germline. The CDR3 consists of 11 residues. The CDR3 DNA sequence: TGTGCCAGCAGTGAAGTAAGTGTGCAGTACTTC. Protein: CASSEVSVQYF.

The rearrangement joins TRBV6-6 to TRBJ1-5; the match to TRBD1 covers 8 bases. Germline values: CDR1 MNHNY, CDR2 SVGAGI (reference sequence). The CDR3 loop spans 14 amino acids. V lost 7 bases, J lost 6 bases, and 8 bases stayed unmatched. The CDR3 sequence: CASTTTGGVQPQHF. In DNA, the CDR3 is TGTGCCAGCACTACCACAGGGGGTGTTCAGCCCCAGCATTTT.

The V and J genes are TRBV4-3 and TRBJ2-5; TRBD1 is a possible D gene (6 bases). The CDR3 runs to 16 residues. CDR1 LGHNA and CDR2 YSLEER come from the germline V gene. Deletions cut 3 bases from V and 3 bases from J, with 17 bases between. The CDR3 reads CASSQGTGIIKETQYF. In nucleotides, the CDR3 is TGCGCCAGCAGCCAGGGTACAGGGATCATCAAAGAGACCCAGTACTTC.

The chain links TRBV12-5 to TRBJ1-2; D unresolved. V dropped 4 bases and J dropped 8 bases, with 14 bases sitting between them. CDR1 and CDR2 (germline): LGHNT, FRNRAP. The CDR3 consists of 13 residues. The CDR3 spells CASGSSLSRGYTF. The CDR3 DNA is TGTGCTAGTGGTTCCTCCCTTTCCCGGGGCTACACCTTC.

The chain uses TRBV5-5 and TRBJ2-7; no reliable D call. This CDR3 region has 15 residues. The V end was cut by 0 bases, the J end by 0 bases, with 10 bases between. Germline-derived CDR1 and CDR2 are SGHKS and YYEKEE (reference sequence). CDR3 amino acids: CASSLASQASYEQYF. The CDR3 nucleotides read TGTGCCAGCAGCTTGGCCAGCCAGGCCTCCTACGAGCAGTACTTC.

This clone was counted only a few times. This chain links TRBV11-2 with TRBJ2-2; D is perhaps TRBD2 (5 bases). Germline V gene lookup returns CDR1 SGHAT and CDR2 FQNNGV. Trimming removed 2 bases at V and 4 bases at J, with 11 bases between. The CDR3 runs 15 residues. This CDR3 is CASSLTSGSTGELFF. CDR3 sequence (DNA): TGTGCCAGCAGCTTAACGTCGGGGAGCACCGGGGAGCTGTTTTTT. Together with reference TRBV11-2 and TRBJ2-2, the CDR3 gives the full variable domain: EAGVAQSPRYKIIEKRQSVAFWCNPISGHATLYWYQQILGQGPKLLIQFQNNGVVDDSQLPKDRFSAERLKGVDSTLKIQPAKLEDSAVYLCASSLTSGSTGELFFGEGSRLTVL.

The CDR3 is CASSPKWDNEQFF. The CDR3 DNA is TGTGCCAGCAGCCCAAAGTGGGACAATGAGCAGTTCTTC. V gene TRBV13 combines with J gene TRBJ2-1; no definite D call. The CDR3 extends over 13 amino acids. V was cut by 5 bases and J by 5 bases, with 10 bases left in between. Germline V gene data show CDR1 as PRHDT and CDR2 as FYEKMQ (reference sequence).

This sequence joins TRBV3-1 (or the pseudogene TRBV3-2) and TRBJ1-5; no firm D call. The CDR3 consists of 16 residues. Germline assignment: CDR1 LGHDT and CDR2 YNNKEL (reference sequence). Between the trimmed V and J ends, which lost 4 bases and 2 bases, there was a span of 15 bases. CDR3 nucleotides: TGTGCCAGCAGCCCCCGACGGGATTTCGGCAATCAGCCCCAGCATTTT. Residues: CASSPRRDFGNQPQHF.

This clone showed up just once. This sequence joins TRBV2 and TRBJ2-3; D is unclear. Trimming cost V 2 bases and J 3 bases, with 3 bases left between them. The CDR3 is 12 amino acids. Germline-derived CDR1 and CDR2 are SNHLY and FYNNEI. The CDR3 region is CASSERTDTQYF. Written as DNA, the CDR3 is TGTGCCAGCAGTGAAAGGACAGATACGCAGTATTTT.

There are a few counts of this clone. As DNA, the CDR3 is TGTGCCAGCAGCGTAGATCAGGGTCGTGGCACTGAAGCTTTCTTT. It translates to CASSVDQGRGTEAFF. This chain joins TRBV9 and TRBJ1-1, with a weak D call TRBD1 (5 bases). Germline V gene sequence: CDR1 SGDLS, CDR2 YYNGEE. The germline V and J ends were trimmed by 0 bases and 4 bases, with 13 bases remaining between them. The CDR3 has 15 residues.

The chain links TRBV7-9 to TRBJ1-2, with D uncertain. The length of the CDR3 is 15 residues. CDR1 is SEHNR and CDR2 is FQNEAQ in the germline V gene (reference sequence). The V end was cut by 0 bases, the J end by 3 bases, with 11 bases between. The CDR3 loop is CASSLAAVTDYGYTF. The CDR3 coding sequence is TGTGCCAGCAGCTTAGCGGCTGTGACTGACTATGGCTACACCTTC.

The chain joins TRBV4-3 to TRBJ2-3, with a possible D match to TRBD1 (6 bases). Germline CDR1 reads LGHNA; CDR2 reads YSLEER. The CDR3 spans 17 residues. Trimming removed 0 bases at V and 2 bases at J, with 15 bases between. CDR3 nucleotide sequence: TGCGCCAGCAGCCAAGAAAGGCAACAGGGCATCACAGATACGCAGTATTTT. Translated: CASSQERQQGITDTQYF.

This chain connects TRBV9 to TRBJ2-1; D ambiguous. Germline CDR1 SGDLS, CDR2 YYNGEE. This CDR3 is built from 13 residues. Trimming pared 4 bases from V and 6 bases from J, leaving 11 bases between. The CDR3 DNA follows: TGTGCCAGCAGCCCCGGTCCCGGCAATGAGCAGTTCTTC. This translates into CASSPGPGNEQFF.

The DNA for the CDR3 is TGTGCCTGGAGCTACGCTTACGAGCAGTACTTC. Translated, it gives CAWSYAYEQYF. This chain joins TRBV30 and TRBJ2-7; D is undetermined. The CDR3 is made up of 11 amino acids. Germline V lookup: CDR1 GTSNPN, CDR2 SVGIG (reference sequence). V lost 3 bases and J lost 4, with 7 bases in between.

The chain recombines TRBV9 with TRBJ2-7; 9 nucleotides match TRBD1. CDR1 is SGDLS and CDR2 is YYNGEE in the germline V gene. CDR3 size: 15 residues. Trimming took 3 bases from V and 1 from J; bases not matched to a gene: 5. CDR3 DNA sequence: TGTGCCAGCAGCGGGGGGGGACAGGGATCCTACGAGCAGTACTTC. This gives the protein CASSGGGQGSYEQYF.

The gene calls are TRBV9 and TRBJ2-1; TRBD1 aligns across 8 bases. The germline V gene has CDR1 SGDLS and CDR2 YYNGEE. Losses at the gene ends were 0 bases for V and 8 bases for J; bases not matched to a gene: 7. The CDR3 has 15 residues. DNA of the CDR3: TGTGCCAGCAGCGTAGAAGGACAGGGCCTAGATGAGCAGTTCTTC. It yields the protein CASSVEGQGLDEQFF.

The genes are TRBV30 and TRBJ1-6, with D unclear. The CDR3 loop spans 15 amino acids. Trimming cost V 2 bases and J 6 bases, with 14 bases left between them. Germline V lookup: CDR1 GTSNPN, CDR2 SVGIG (reference sequence). Here the CDR3 reads CAWSRVGLSNSPLHF. CDR3 coding DNA: TGTGCCTGGAGTAGGGTCGGGCTCAGTAATTCACCCCTCCACTTT.

To note about this clone: At one of its ends the junction is not consistent with the germline gene, which may arise from a read error. The chain has TRBV7-9 and TRBJ1-4, with TRBD1 matching 8 bases. This CDR3 is built from 16 residues. Germline V CDR1 and CDR2: SEHNR, FQNEAQ (reference sequence). CDR3 in amino acids: CASSLADRGTNEKLFF. CDR3 coding DNA: TGTGCCAGCAGCCTAGCAGACAGGGGTACTAATGAAAAACTGTTTTTT.

The chain couples TRBV7-9 to TRBJ1-5; the D is unclear. The CDR3 is made up of 14 amino acids. Germline V gene data show CDR1 as SEHNR and CDR2 as FQNEAQ (reference sequence). Deletions cut 0 bases from V and 11 bases from J, with 14 bases between. CDR3 loop: CASSLAGPLSAQHF. Written as DNA, the CDR3 is TGTGCCAGCAGCTTAGCGGGTCCCCTTTCGGCCCAGCATTTT.